Presented here are 11 T cell receptor beta chains from one specimen sequenced in a study of spatial heterogeneity in lung cancer. TCRdb re-called the 5' RACE reads through MiXCR, storing one row per CDR3 protein. The sample comprises tens of thousands of distinct CDR3 sequences, about 3.5% of which are singletons, and 25% to 35% rests with the top ten. Time point of the sample: sample taken at primary tumor resection. Whole RNA was taken from tumor, nontumor lung or frozen PBMC; it was then sequenced unsorted. Sequencing used PBMCs, obtained at surgery. The receptor source for this set is a female donor with early-stage non-small cell lung cancer.

This clonotype has at least ten counts. The gene calls are TRBV3-1 and TRBJ1-1, with TRBD1 as a possible D gene (6 bases). The CDR3 totals 14 residues. V lost 0 bases, J lost 7 bases, and 12 bases lay in between. In germline, CDR1 is LGHDT, CDR2 YNNKEL (reference sequence). The CDR3: CASSQDGGLGEAFF. DNA of the CDR3: TGTGCCAGCAGCCAAGATGGGGGGCTCGGTGAAGCTTTCTTT.

Many counts were recorded for this clonotype. V and J are TRBV5-1 and TRBJ2-5; D possibly matches TRBD1 or TRBD2 (5 bases each). CDR1 and CDR2 (germline): SGHRS, YFSETQ. There are 13 residues in the CDR3. Trimming removed 5 bases at V and 5 bases at J, with 13 bases between. The DNA of the CDR3 is TGCGCCAGCAGGAACGGGGCCGGGGAGACCCAGTACTTC. This gives the protein CASRNGAGETQYF.

The table lists this clonotype with many counts. CDR3 sequence: CASLTGPYGYTF. Here the CDR3 DNA reads TGTGCCAGCTTGACAGGGCCCTATGGCTACACCTTC. The V call is TRBV28, the J call TRBJ1-2; 7 nucleotides agree with TRBD1. CDR1 is MDHEN, CDR2 SYDVKM, per germline. V lost 8 bases, J lost 4 bases, and 4 bases stayed unmatched. The CDR3 extends over 12 amino acids.

The sample holds many counts of this clonotype. The chain is built from TRBV6-4 and TRBJ1-2; the match to TRBD1 covers 7 bases. V dropped 5 bases and J dropped 4; count of bases not matched to a gene: 10. The CDR3 consists of 15 residues. Germline lookup yields CDR1 MRHNA and CDR2 SNTAGT. CDR3 sequence (DNA): TGTGCCAGCAGTCCGGTCGGAGGGGGCCGCTATGGCTACACCTTC. Translating it yields CASSPVGGGRYGYTF.

This clonotype has just a few counts. The chain carries TRBV5-1 and TRBJ2-3; 15 bases agree with TRBD2. V lost 2 bases and J lost 3; bases outside the gene matches: 10. This CDR3 comprises 19 residues. CDR1 and CDR2 (germline): SGHRS, YFSETQ. CDR3 in DNA: TGCGCCAGCAGCTTCGGACTAGCGGGAGGGCCCATGTGGACAGATACGCAGTATTTT. Protein: CASSFGLAGGPMWTDTQYF.

The J gene is TRBJ2-1, the V gene TRBV11-3; possibly TRBD2 for D (7 bases). Between the trimmed V and J ends, which lost 1 base and 5 bases, there was a span of 15 bases. The CDR3 length is 16 residues. CDR1 and CDR2 from the germline V gene are SGHNT and YENEEA. The CDR3 sequence is CASSLGGLAADNEQFF. Here the CDR3 DNA reads TGTGCCAGCAGCTTAGGGGGGCTAGCGGCGGACAATGAGCAGTTCTTC.

This clonotype was observed at least ten times. The rearrangement links TRBV5-1 to TRBJ2-1; TRBD2 is a possible D gene (6 bases). Germline CDR1 is SGHRS and CDR2 is YFSETQ. With 0 bases removed from V and 1 base from J, the gap between germline ends came to 11 bases. CDR3 length: 16 amino acids. The CDR3 sequence is CASSLGVGGSYNEQFF. The CDR3 coding sequence is TGCGCCAGCAGCTTGGGGGTCGGGGGTTCCTACAATGAGCAGTTCTTC.

This chain joins TRBV12-3 or TRBV12-4 and TRBJ2-1; a possible D gene is TRBD1 (7 bases). The CDR3 sequence is 13 residues long. Trimming stripped 6 bases from V and 8 bases from J, with 14 bases between. The CDR3 nucleotides are TGTGCCAGCAGCCAGGGGGGCGGCTATGAGCAGTTCTTC. Translation gives CASSQGGGYEQFF.

Ten or more counts support this clonotype. This chain joins TRBV2 and TRBJ1-1; no clear D gene. Trimming took off 3 bases at V and 2 bases at J, with 13 bases between the two ends. The CDR3 consists of 15 residues. Germline CDR1 SNHLY, CDR2 FYNNEI. This chain's CDR3 is CASSERRAENTEAFF. Here the CDR3 DNA reads TGTGCCAGCAGTGAGAGACGGGCGGAAAACACTGAAGCTTTCTTT.

In this sample, this clonotype turned up many times. The chain links TRBV5-4 to TRBJ2-7, with D perhaps TRBD2 (5 bases). V was pared by 2 bases and J by 5 bases, with 11 bases between. Germline CDR1 is SGHNT and CDR2 is YYREEE (reference sequence). This CDR3 spans 13 amino acids. DNA of the CDR3: TGTGCCAGCAGCTTCGGGGAGCCTGACGAGCAGTACTTC. Translating it yields CASSFGEPDEQYF.

Ten or more counts support this clonotype. The CDR3 here is CASSHENSLERRTDTQYF. CDR3 DNA: TGTGCCAGCAGTCACGAAAACTCTCTGGAAAGGCGCACAGATACGCAGTATTTT. The chain recombines TRBV6-2 or TRBV6-3 with TRBJ2-3; D not certain. Germline CDR1 MNHEY, CDR2 SVGEGT. The CDR3 is 18 amino acids. The V gene lost 5 bases and the J gene lost 1 base, with 22 bases spanning the gap.